The 30 T cell receptor beta chains listed next were all sequenced from one sample in a study of cytomegalovirus exposure and HLA in healthy donors. In the PCR, 60 Vbeta and 13 Jbeta primers were used. Profiling relied on immunoSEQ multiplex PCR, and the TCRdb table lists in-frame clones only, not all of them. The top ten clones hold about a fifth of a sample with 60,000 to 75,000 clones, approximately 81% of them seen once. Input material: PBMCs. These receptors were collected from a young woman in good health and CMV-seropositive.

The rearrangement joins TRBV28 to TRBJ1-2; D possibly corresponds to TRBD1 (5 bases). The CDR3 is 12 amino acids. Per germline, CDR1 MDHEN and CDR2 SYDVKM. V was pared by 5 bases and J by 4 bases, with 8 bases between. CDR3 nucleotide sequence: TGTGCCAGCAGTGCAAGGGGCTATGGCTACACCTTC. Translated, it gives CASSARGYGYTF.

The V gene is TRBV18, the J gene TRBJ2-5, with D possibly TRBD1 on 5 matching bases. This CDR3 is built from 14 residues. From germline, CDR1 is KGHSH and CDR2 LQKENI. Trimming stripped 3 bases from V and 4 bases from J, with 12 bases between. CDR3 sequence: CASSPQSRGETQYF. Written as DNA, the CDR3 is TGTGCCAGCTCACCCCAGTCTAGGGGAGAGACCCAGTACTTC.

The V and J genes are TRBV4-3 and TRBJ2-5; D is possibly TRBD1 (5 bases). This CDR3 comprises 14 residues. Deletions cut 1 base from V and 3 bases from J, with 9 bases between. Germline-derived CDR1 and CDR2 are LGHNA and YSLEER. CDR3 DNA: TGCGCCAGCAGCCAAGGGCCCAGGGAAGAGACCCAGTACTTC. Protein: CASSQGPREETQYF.

The chain recombines TRBV7-9 with TRBJ2-5; perhaps TRBD2 as D (6 bases). This CDR3 is 13 amino acids long. CDR1 SEHNR and CDR2 FQNEAQ come from the germline V gene (reference sequence). V lost 6 bases and J 4 bases, leaving 12 bases between the germline ends. CDR3 sequence: CASREGGAETQYF. CDR3 nucleotides: TGTGCCAGCAGGGAGGGCGGGGCAGAGACCCAGTACTTC.

The rearrangement links TRBV19 to TRBJ1-5; tentative D call: TRBD1 (5 bases). Per the germline V gene, CDR1 is LNHDA and CDR2 is SQIVND (reference sequence). This CDR3 contains 14 residues. V shed 4 bases and J shed 4 bases, with 11 bases lying between them. The CDR3 reads CASSNIGANQPQHF. The CDR3 coding sequence is TGTGCCAGTAGTAATATAGGGGCTAATCAGCCCCAGCATTTT.

The chain is built from TRBV23-1 and TRBJ2-7; 8 bases map to TRBD1. TRBV23-1 carries the ORF label, with uncertain function. The CDR3 is 15 amino acids. V was clipped by 3 bases and J by 3 bases; unmatched bases: 7. This chain's CDR3 is CASSHPDRASYEQYF. The CDR3, as DNA: TGCGCCAGCAGTCACCCGGACAGGGCTAGCTACGAGCAGTACTTC.

This chain connects TRBV28 to TRBJ1-2; perhaps TRBD1 as D (5 bases). V was shortened by 2 bases and J by 12 bases, with 16 bases between the two germline ends. Germline CDR1 reads MDHEN; CDR2 reads SYDVKM. The CDR3 has 13 residues. The CDR3 loop is CASSLGTPGLNTF. DNA of the CDR3: TGTGCCAGCAGTTTAGGTACTCCGGGACTAAACACCTTC.

The chain recombines TRBV4-1 with TRBJ2-7, with D possibly matching TRBD2 (6 bases). Germline CDR1 reads MGHRA; CDR2 reads YSYEKL. With 3 bases removed from V and 3 bases from J, the gap between germline ends came to 15 bases. The CDR3 runs to 15 residues. The CDR3 loop reads CASSQGGRSLYEQYF. The CDR3 DNA reads TGCGCCAGCAGCCAGGGTGGGAGGAGTCTCTACGAGCAGTACTTC.

The chain couples TRBV30 to TRBJ2-7; 8 bases line up with TRBD1. V shed 3 bases, J shed 4 bases, and the junction held 2 bases outside the gene matches. Germline V gene data show CDR1 as GTSNPN and CDR2 as SVGIG (reference sequence). There are 12 residues in the CDR3. In DNA form, the CDR3 reads TGTGCCTGGAGCCGGACAGGGTACGAGCAGTACTTC. Its translation: CAWSRTGYEQYF. The full variable domain, its missing parts supplied by reference TRBV30 and TRBJ2-7, is SQTIHQWPATLVQPVGSPLSLECTVEGTSNPNLYWYRQAAGRGLQLLFYSVGIGQISSEVPQNLSASRPQDRQFILSSKKLLLSDSGFYLCAWSRTGYEQYFGPGTRLTVT.

The chain has TRBV2 and TRBJ2-1; 8 bases fit TRBD2. The germline V gene has CDR1 SNHLY and CDR2 FYNNEI. The CDR3 length is 15 residues. J was trimmed by 7 bases and V by 6 bases; bases with no gene match: 11. CDR3 coding DNA: TGTGCCAGCAGGGGATCGGGAGGGCCCCGAAATGAGCAGTTCTTC. Its protein product is CASRGSGGPRNEQFF. Together with reference TRBV2 and TRBJ2-1, the CDR3 gives the full variable domain: EPEVTQTPSHQVTQMGQEVILRCVPISNHLYFYWYRQILGQKVEFLVSFYNNEISEKSEIFDDQFSVERPDGSNFTLKIRSTKLEDSAMYFCASRGSGGPRNEQFFGPGTRLTVL.

This clone has a handful of counts. The chain uses TRBV6-1 and TRBJ2-1; perhaps TRBD2 as D (6 bases). Germline assignment: CDR1 MNHNS and CDR2 SASEGT. The V gene lost 1 base and the J gene lost 0 bases, with 22 bases spanning the gap. CDR3 size: 20 residues. The CDR3 region has the DNA TGTGCCAGCAGTGAAGTGGGAGCGGGCATCAGATTAAGCTCCTACAATGAGCAGTTCTTC. This sequence encodes CASSEVGAGIRLSSYNEQFF.

This clone appeared a few times. The chain carries TRBV4-1 and TRBJ2-7; D perhaps matches TRBD2 (6 bases). V dropped 0 bases and J dropped 3 bases, with 15 bases sitting between them. CDR1 MGHRA and CDR2 YSYEKL come from the germline V gene. The CDR3 totals 16 residues. The CDR3 DNA sequence: TGCGCCAGCAGCCAAGATTGGGGGGAAGGTAGCTACGAGCAGTACTTC. Its translation: CASSQDWGEGSYEQYF.

This clone came up a few times. A junction end diverges from the germline sequence, so it may reflect a read error. J is TRBJ1-3 and V is TRBV6-1; 9 bases line up with TRBD1. The CDR3 spans 15 residues. Germline V gene data show CDR1 as MNHNS and CDR2 as SASEGT. Written as DNA, the CDR3 is TGTGCCAGCAGAGAAGGGACAGGGAGTGGAAACACCATATATTTT. Encoded protein: CASREGTGSGNTIYF.

The chain uses TRBV10-3 and TRBJ2-7; 7 nucleotides match TRBD2. CDR1 is ENHRY, CDR2 SYGVKD, per germline. V was pared by 7 bases and J by 0 bases, with 6 bases of the junction left unmatched. The CDR3 runs 14 residues. DNA of the CDR3: TGTGCCATCAATGGGGCTAGCGGCTCCTACGAGCAGTACTTC. This codes for CAINGASGSYEQYF.

V gene TRBV30 combines with J gene TRBJ2-4; TRBD2 is a possible D gene (6 bases). Germline CDR1 and CDR2: GTSNPN and SVGIG (reference sequence). With 4 bases removed from V and 7 bases from J, the gap between germline ends came to 8 bases. The CDR3 has 11 residues. This chain's CDR3 is CAWNGGNIQYF. The CDR3 DNA follows: TGTGCCTGGAACGGAGGGAACATTCAGTACTTC.

The gene calls are TRBV6-1 and TRBJ2-1; 11 bases fit TRBD2. CDR1 and CDR2 (germline): MNHNS, SASEGT. The CDR3 runs to 15 residues. Trimming at V came to 7 bases and at J to 2 bases, leaving 4 bases not matched to a gene. The CDR3 nucleotides are TGTGCCAGCACCCTAGCGGGAGGAACCTACAATGAGCAGTTCTTC. This codes for CASTLAGGTYNEQFF.

This clone was seen once. The chain carries TRBV5-6 and TRBJ1-3; D unclear. Deletions cut 4 bases from V and 0 bases from J, with 11 bases between. The CDR3 contains 15 residues. CDR1 is SGHDT, CDR2 YYEEEE, per germline. CDR3 protein: CASSRPASSGNTIYF. DNA of the CDR3: TGTGCCAGCAGCCGCCCTGCGAGCTCTGGAAACACCATATATTTT.

As DNA, the CDR3 is TGCGCCAGCAGTCTAGCGGGATCAATCGTTGATGAGCAGTTCTTC. Translation: CASSLAGSIVDEQFF. The chain recombines TRBV4-3 with TRBJ2-1, with 9 bases matching TRBD2. V shed 6 bases, J shed 8 bases, and the junction held 11 bases outside the gene matches. The CDR3 spans 15 residues. From germline, CDR1 is LGHNA and CDR2 YSLEER.

The chain links TRBV11-2 to TRBJ2-7; TRBD1 matches 9 bases. V lost 5 bases to trimming and J lost 3 bases; unmatched junction nucleotides: 14. Per germline, CDR1 SGHAT and CDR2 FQNNGV. This CDR3 has 17 residues. CDR3 sequence (DNA): TGTGCCAGCAGCAAATACCCGGGGGACAGGGTAGGCTACGAGCAGTACTTC. Translation: CASSKYPGDRVGYEQYF.

The chain links TRBV6-5 to TRBJ1-1; TRBD1 might be the D (5 bases). CDR1 is MNHEY, CDR2 SVGAGI, per germline. The CDR3 spans 13 residues. Trimming took 9 bases from V and 5 from J, leaving 16 bases between them. The CDR3 sequence is CASAPGPGTEAFF. The CDR3 region has the DNA TGTGCCAGTGCGCCGGGTCCAGGGACTGAAGCTTTCTTT.

The chain carries TRBV28 and TRBJ1-1, with TRBD1 matching over 7 bases. After removal of 5 bases from V and 11 bases from J, the junction contained 5 bases not matched to a gene. This CDR3 contains 11 residues. CDR1 is MDHEN, CDR2 SYDVKM, per germline. The CDR3 DNA sequence: TGTGCCAGCAGTACACAGGGGCGGGCTTTCTTT. Translated: CASSTQGRAFF. Looking up the rest from reference TRBV28 and TRBJ1-1 gives the full variable domain: DVKVTQSSRYLVKRTGEKVFLECVQDMDHENMFWYRQDPGLGLRLIYFSYDVKMKEKGDIPEGYSVSREKKERFSLILESASTNQTSMYLCASSTQGRAFFGQGTRLTVV.

The chain couples TRBV7-6 to TRBJ2-2; D not certain. Germline CDR1 is SGHVS and CDR2 is FNYEAQ. The CDR3 sequence is 13 residues long. Trimming left V 5 bases short and J 0 bases short, with 4 bases between. CDR3 nucleotides: TGTGCCAGCAGCCCGGCGAACACCGGGGAGCTGTTTTTT. Residues: CASSPANTGELFF.

This clone occurred a few times. The chain combines TRBV6-6 with TRBJ1-5, with D perhaps matching TRBD1 (6 bases). This CDR3 has 15 amino acids. Germline V gene lookup returns CDR1 MNHNY and CDR2 SVGAGI (reference sequence). Trimming left V 5 bases short and J 3 bases short, with 14 bases between. CDR3 nucleotides: TGTGCCAGCAGTCCTGGGGGCCAAATCAATCAGCCCCAGCATTTT. This translates into CASSPGGQINQPQHF.

The rearrangement links TRBV6-5 to TRBJ1-3; no definite D call. CDR1 is MNHEY, CDR2 SVGAGI, per germline. There are 15 residues in the CDR3. The V and J ends lost 3 bases and 0 bases respectively, with 9 bases between them. The CDR3, as DNA: TGTGCCAGCAGTTATAGCGTGAGCTCTGGAAACACCATATATTTT. Its translation: CASSYSVSSGNTIYF.

The sample holds one count of this clone. The V and J genes are TRBV27 and TRBJ2-7; 7 nucleotides align to TRBD1. This CDR3 spans 15 amino acids. After removal of 8 bases from V and 4 bases from J, the junction contained 14 bases not matched to a gene. Germline CDR1 is MNHEY and CDR2 is SMNVEV (reference sequence). The CDR3 DNA follows: TGTGCCAGCTCCACGACAGGGCCCGTTTCTTACGAGCAGTACTTC. It translates to CASSTTGPVSYEQYF.

J is TRBJ2-7 and V is TRBV28, with D possibly being TRBD2 (6 bases). With 1 base removed from V and 6 bases from J, the gap between germline ends came to 16 bases. The CDR3 extends over 15 amino acids. Germline V gene sequence: CDR1 MDHEN, CDR2 SYDVKM. The CDR3 nucleotides read TGTGCCAGCAGTTTATTAGGAGGGGAACCCTCCGAGCAGTACTTC. It encodes CASSLLGGEPSEQYF.

This chain joins TRBV6-6 and TRBJ2-1; 10 nucleotides align to TRBD2. CDR3 size: 15 residues. Unmatched junction bases numbered 1, after V lost 5 bases and J lost 0 bases. Germline V lookup: CDR1 MNHNY, CDR2 SVGAGI (reference sequence). This CDR3 is CASSPSGSSYNEQFF. For the CDR3, the DNA is TGTGCCAGCAGTCCTAGCGGGAGCTCCTACAATGAGCAGTTCTTC.

The chain carries TRBV28 and TRBJ2-5; the D gene is possibly TRBD2 (5 bases). V gave up 4 bases and J gave up 0 bases, with 9 bases separating them. In germline, CDR1 is MDHEN, CDR2 SYDVKM. The CDR3 runs 14 residues. The CDR3 reads CASSSPGNQETQYF. In DNA form, the CDR3 reads TGTGCCAGCAGTTCACCCGGGAACCAAGAGACCCAGTACTTC.

This chain uses TRBV25-1 with TRBJ1-1, with 7 positions matching TRBD1. Trimming removed 8 bases from V and 0 bases from J; junction bases left unmatched: 3. Germline CDR1 is MGHDK and CDR2 is SYGVNS. This CDR3 is 13 amino acids long. The CDR3 bases are TGTGCCAGCCAGACAGGGATGAACACTGAAGCTTTCTTT. Protein product: CASQTGMNTEAFF.

The chain employs TRBV29-1 and TRBJ1-5; D perhaps matches TRBD1 (5 bases). CDR1 and CDR2 from the germline V gene are SQVTM and ANQGSEA. The CDR3 is made up of 16 amino acids. V shed 5 bases and J shed 4 bases, with 21 bases lying between them. The CDR3 DNA reads TGCAGCGTTACGACCCCGGGGGGGGTAGGGAATCAGCCCCAGCATTTT. It translates to CSVTTPGGVGNQPQHF.